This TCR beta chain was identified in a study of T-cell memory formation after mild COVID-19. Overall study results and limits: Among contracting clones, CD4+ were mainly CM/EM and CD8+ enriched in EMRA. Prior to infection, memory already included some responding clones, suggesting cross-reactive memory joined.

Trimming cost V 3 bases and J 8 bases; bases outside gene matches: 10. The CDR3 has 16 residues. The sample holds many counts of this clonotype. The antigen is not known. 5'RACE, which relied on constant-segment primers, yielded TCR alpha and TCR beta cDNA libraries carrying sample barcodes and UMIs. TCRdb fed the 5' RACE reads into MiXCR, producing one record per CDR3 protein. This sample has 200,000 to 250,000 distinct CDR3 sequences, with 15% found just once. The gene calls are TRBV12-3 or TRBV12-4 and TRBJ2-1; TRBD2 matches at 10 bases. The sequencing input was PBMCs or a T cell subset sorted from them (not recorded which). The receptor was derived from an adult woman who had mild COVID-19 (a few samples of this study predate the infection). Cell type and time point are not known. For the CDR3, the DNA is TGTGCCAGCAGTTTGAGAGCGGGGGGGCCGAGGGATGAGCAGTTCTTC. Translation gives CASSLRAGGPRDEQFF.